This T cell receptor (beta chain) was captured in a study of T-cell memory formation after mild COVID-19. Study details: TCR clusters were largely donor specific.

Study results and limitations: Researchers could not confirm that second-wave clones peaking on day 37 targeted SARS-CoV-2.

The CDR3 contains 14 residues. MiXCR, run by TCRdb on the 5' RACE reads, gives a single entry per CDR3 protein. In the table there are a few hundred thousand distinct CDR3 sequences, 16% of which are singletons. This clonotype has more than one count but fewer than ten. The antigen is not known. Sequencing was performed on PBMCs or a T cell subset sorted from them (not recorded which). The receptor was isolated from a man between 18 and 35 years old who had mild COVID-19 (a few samples of this study predate the infection). Cell type and time point are not known. The rearrangement links TRBV21-1 to TRBJ2-7. TRBV21-1 is labeled a pseudogene. The CDR3 DNA follows: TGTGCCAGCAGCAAAAGGCAGTGGTGCTACGAGCAGTACGTC. Translated: CASSKRQWCYEQYV.